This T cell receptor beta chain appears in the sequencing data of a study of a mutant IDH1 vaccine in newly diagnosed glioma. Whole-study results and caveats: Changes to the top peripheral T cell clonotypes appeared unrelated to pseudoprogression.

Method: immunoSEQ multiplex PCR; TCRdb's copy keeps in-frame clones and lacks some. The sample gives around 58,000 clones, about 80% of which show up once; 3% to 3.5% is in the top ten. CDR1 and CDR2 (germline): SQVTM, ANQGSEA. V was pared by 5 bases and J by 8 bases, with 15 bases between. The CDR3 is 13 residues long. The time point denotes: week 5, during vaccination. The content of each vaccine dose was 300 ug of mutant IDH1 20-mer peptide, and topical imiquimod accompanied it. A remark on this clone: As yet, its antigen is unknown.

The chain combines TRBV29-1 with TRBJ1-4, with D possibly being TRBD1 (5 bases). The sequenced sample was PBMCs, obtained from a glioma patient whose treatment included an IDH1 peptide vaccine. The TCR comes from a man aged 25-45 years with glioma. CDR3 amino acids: CSVRTQGHEKLFF. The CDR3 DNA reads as TGCAGCGTTAGAACCCAGGGCCACGAAAAACTGTTTTTT.